This passage covers 28 T cell receptor beta chains from one sample sequenced in a study of OX40 agonist ivuxolimab in advanced cancers. Clones were read by immunoSEQ multiplex PCR, and TCRdb kept only the in-frame ones, dropping some. The sample contains fewer than 85,000 clones, 65% to 90% of which appear only once. The sequences come from CD4+ or CD8+ T cells sorted from blood, collected in a trial of the OX40 agonist ivuxolimab. These receptors all come from an adult with an advanced solid tumor such as melanoma, head and neck, liver or kidney cancer.

This chain joins TRBV5-1 and TRBJ1-1; possibly TRBD1 for D (6 bases). Germline V lookup: CDR1 SGHRS, CDR2 YFSETQ. The CDR3 contains 16 residues. The V and J ends lost 3 bases and 0 bases respectively, with 15 bases between them. The chain's CDR3 is CASSSGGARMNTEAFF. The CDR3, as DNA: TGCGCCAGCAGCTCCGGGGGGGCCAGGATGAACACTGAAGCTTTCTTT.

This chain joins TRBV20-1 and TRBJ2-5; weak D call: TRBD2 (5 bases). Trimming shortened V by 5 bases and J by 4 bases, and 8 bases separated the two germline ends. CDR1 and CDR2 (germline): DFQATT, SNEGSKA (reference sequence). The CDR3 is 11 amino acids. The CDR3 spells CSAGRGETQYF. The CDR3 coding sequence is TGCAGTGCTGGGAGAGGAGAGACCCAGTACTTC.

The chain carries TRBV19 and TRBJ1-3; D perhaps matches TRBD1 (5 bases). Germline V gene lookup returns CDR1 LNHDA and CDR2 SQIVND (reference sequence). With 7 bases removed from V and 0 bases from J, the gap between germline ends came to 13 bases. This CDR3 contains 15 residues. The DNA for the CDR3 is TGTGCCAGTATGGACCCACAGGCCTCTGGAAACACCATATATTTT. It yields the protein CASMDPQASGNTIYF. The full variable domain, with the rest looked up from reference TRBV19 and TRBJ1-3, is DGGITQSPKYLFRKEGQNVTLSCEQNLNHDAMYWYRQDPGQGLRLIYYSQIVNDFQKGDIAEGYSVSREKKESFPLTVTSAQKNPTAFYLCASMDPQASGNTIYFGEGSWLTVV.

This clone has just a few counts. This chain links TRBV19 with TRBJ1-5; possibly TRBD1 for D (5 bases). V lost 6 bases and J lost 3, with 9 bases in between. Germline CDR1 and CDR2: LNHDA and SQIVND (reference sequence). CDR3 size: 13 residues. CDR3 loop: CASRTADNQPQHF. In nucleotides, the CDR3 is TGTGCCAGTAGGACAGCCGACAATCAGCCCCAGCATTTT.

This clone was counted once. CDR3 sequence (DNA): TGTGCCAGCAGTTACAGTGTCGCGAACACCGGGGAGCTGTTTTTT. It specifies CASSYSVANTGELFF. The chain carries TRBV6-5 and TRBJ2-2, with unresolved D. This CDR3 comprises 15 residues. Trimming stripped 2 bases from V and 0 bases from J, with 7 bases between. Per the germline V gene, CDR1 is MNHEY and CDR2 is SVGAGI.

CDR3 loop: CASSLLGVGGHGYTF. CDR3 sequence (DNA): TGTGCCAGCAGCCTGTTGGGAGTGGGGGGCCATGGCTACACCTTC. V usage is TRBV5-6 and J usage is TRBJ1-2, with D possibly being TRBD1 (6 bases). The germline V gene encodes CDR1 SGHDT and CDR2 YYEEEE. Between the trimmed V and J ends, which lost 4 bases and 6 bases, there was a span of 19 bases. This CDR3 has 15 residues.

This chain links TRBV2 with TRBJ1-1; 9 nucleotides align to TRBD1. The CDR3 extends over 13 amino acids. Germline CDR1 SNHLY, CDR2 FYNNEI. Trimming cost V 10 bases and J 0 bases; bases outside gene matches: 3. The CDR3 region has the DNA TGTGCCACACAGGGGGCTGTGAACACTGAAGCTTTCTTT. Protein: CATQGAVNTEAFF.

The chain links TRBV29-1 to TRBJ1-2; TRBD1 is a possible D gene (6 bases). The V gene's germline CDR1 is SQVTM and CDR2 ANQGSEA. This CDR3 region has 13 residues. V lost 4 bases and J 2 bases, leaving 11 bases between the germline ends. In nucleotides, the CDR3 is TGCAGCGTTGGAAAGGGGGAAAACTATGGCTACACCTTC. Protein: CSVGKGENYGYTF.

The rearrangement joins TRBV19 to TRBJ1-4, with D perhaps matching TRBD1 (6 bases). V was cut by 4 bases and J by 7 bases, with 10 bases left in between. Per the germline V gene, CDR1 is LNHDA and CDR2 is SQIVND (reference sequence). This CDR3 region has 13 residues. The CDR3 here is CASSRQGSEKLFF. Here the CDR3 DNA reads TGTGCCAGTAGTAGGCAGGGGAGTGAAAAACTGTTTTTT.

The J gene is TRBJ2-5, the V gene TRBV7-2, with TRBD2 as a possible D gene (6 bases). The CDR3 has 14 amino acids. Looked up from germline, CDR1 is SGHTA and CDR2 is FQGNSA. V lost 0 bases and J 4 bases, leaving 9 bases between the germline ends. DNA of the CDR3: TGTGCCAGCAGCTTAGCACTAGCCGCAGAGACCCAGTACTTC. Translating gives CASSLALAAETQYF.

The chain links TRBV18 to TRBJ2-5; D is unresolved. Trimming shortened V by 1 base and J by 1 base, and 10 bases separated the two germline ends. Germline V gene lookup returns CDR1 KGHSH and CDR2 LQKENI. This CDR3 is 15 amino acids long. CDR3 coding DNA: TGTGCCAGCTCACCACTCGCGGCAGGCCAAGAGACCCAGTACTTC. Its protein is CASSPLAAGQETQYF.

The chain employs TRBV5-1 and TRBJ1-1; no clear D gene. V lost 5 bases and J lost 0, with 11 bases in between. The CDR3 has 14 amino acids. CDR1 SGHRS and CDR2 YFSETQ come from the germline V gene. The CDR3: CASSCGRMNTEAFF. The CDR3 DNA is TGCGCCAGCAGTTGTGGACGGATGAACACTGAAGCTTTCTTT.

This chain links TRBV7-3 with TRBJ1-1; D call uncertain. Per the germline V gene, CDR1 is SGHTA and CDR2 is FQGTGA. V was cut by 5 bases and J by 0 bases, with 10 bases left in between. The CDR3 sequence is 14 residues long. The CDR3 DNA reads as TGTGCCAGCAGCGCGGGCCTCATGAACACTGAAGCTTTCTTT. It is translated as CASSAGLMNTEAFF.

The V call is TRBV11-3, the J call TRBJ2-6, with D possibly being TRBD2 (5 bases). Germline lookup yields CDR1 SGHNT and CDR2 YENEEA. The CDR3 sequence is 15 residues long. V was pared by 5 bases and J by 0 bases, with 8 bases between. In DNA form, the CDR3 reads TGTGCCAGCAGCCGGAGCGGCTCTGGGGCCAACGTCCTGACTTTC. Translation gives CASSRSGSGANVLTF.

In regard to this clone: Additional DNA sequences in this sample encode the identical CDR3. The chain carries TRBV6-1 and TRBJ2-5; 9 nucleotides match TRBD1. Germline assignment: CDR1 MNHNS and CDR2 SASEGT. The CDR3 is 17 amino acids. The V gene end was trimmed by 2 bases and the J gene end by 5 bases; junction bases not matched to a gene: 12. For the CDR3, the DNA is TGTGCCAGCAGTGAAAGGGGACAGGGCAGGAGTCTGGAGACCCAGTACTTC. Encoded protein: CASSERGQGRSLETQYF.

The chain links TRBV2 to TRBJ2-5; D may be TRBD1 (5 bases). The V end was cut by 8 bases, the J end by 5 bases, with 18 bases between. CDR1 and CDR2 from the germline V gene are SNHLY and FYNNEI. The CDR3 is 14 residues long. This CDR3 is CASSRQGQGETQYF. CDR3 nucleotides: TGTGCCAGCTCCCGCCAGGGCCAAGGGGAGACCCAGTACTTC. Using reference TRBV2 and TRBJ2-5 for the parts outside the CDR3, the full variable domain is EPEVTQTPSHQVTQMGQEVILRCVPISNHLYFYWYRQILGQKVEFLVSFYNNEISEKSEIFDDQFSVERPDGSNFTLKIRSTKLEDSAMYFCASSRQGQGETQYFGPGTRLLVL.

The chain links TRBV9 to TRBJ2-5; D is undetermined. Germline V gene data show CDR1 as SGDLS and CDR2 as YYNGEE. V was trimmed by 1 base and J by 2 bases, leaving 12 bases between them. The CDR3 consists of 15 residues. CDR3 sequence (DNA): TGTGCCAGCAGCGTATCTCCGATGGGTCAAGAGACCCAGTACTTC. Translating gives CASSVSPMGQETQYF.

The rearrangement uses TRBV28 and TRBJ2-7, with 8 bases that match TRBD1. The CDR3 runs to 12 residues. CDR1 and CDR2 from the germline V gene are MDHEN and SYDVKM. V lost 10 bases to trimming and J lost 7 bases; unmatched junction nucleotides: 9. The CDR3 DNA sequence: TGTGCCACCGGACAGGGCTCGCTGGAGCAGTACTTC. Translated: CATGQGSLEQYF.

V is TRBV6-5 and J is TRBJ1-6; D gene ambiguous. Germline lookup yields CDR1 MNHEY and CDR2 SVGAGI. The CDR3 is 14 amino acids. Trimming left V 6 bases short and J 8 bases short, with 14 bases between. CDR3: CASSLDGSYSPLHF. The CDR3 nucleotides are TGTGCCAGCAGCCTGGACGGGAGCTATTCACCCCTCCACTTT.

The CDR3 nucleotides read TGTGCCAGCACCTCCAACCCCCGAGTGAACACTGAAGCTTTCTTT. It codes for CASTSNPRVNTEAFF. The chain employs TRBV5-6 and TRBJ1-1; D uncertain. CDR3 length: 15 residues. V was pared by 6 bases and J by 0 bases, with 15 bases between. Germline V gives CDR1 SGHDT, CDR2 YYEEEE. Using reference TRBV5-6 and TRBJ1-1 for the parts outside the CDR3, the full variable domain is DAGVTQSPTHLIKTRGQQVTLRCSPKSGHDTVSWYQQALGQGPQFIFQYYEEEERQRGNFPDRFSGHQFPNYSSELNVNALLLGDSALYLCASTSNPRVNTEAFFGQGTRLTVV.

The V and J genes are TRBV7-2 and TRBJ2-1; D not resolved. CDR1 and CDR2 (germline): SGHTA, FQGNSA. V gave up 5 bases and J gave up 9 bases, with 11 bases separating them. This CDR3 has 12 residues. The CDR3 spells CASSPPFGEQFF. CDR3 sequence (DNA): TGTGCCAGCAGCCCCCCGTTTGGTGAGCAGTTCTTC. Supplemented by reference TRBV7-2 and TRBJ2-1, the full variable domain reads GAGVSQSPSNKVTEKGKDVELRCDPISGHTALYWYRQSLGQGLEFLIYFQGNSAPDKSGLPSDRFSAERTGGSVSTLTIQRTQQEDSAVYLCASSPPFGEQFFGPGTRLTVL.

V is TRBV5-1 and J is TRBJ2-3; D possibly corresponds to TRBD2 (6 bases). Deletions cut 4 bases from V and 4 bases from J, with 10 bases between. The CDR3 sequence is 13 residues long. Germline V CDR1 and CDR2: SGHRS, YFSETQ. CDR3 bases: TGCGCCAGCAGCATCAGCGGGTCAGATACGCAGTATTTT. It codes for CASSISGSDTQYF.

This clone appeared once. The chain couples TRBV6-5 to TRBJ1-3; D is ambiguous. The CDR3 extends over 14 amino acids. V gave up 6 bases and J gave up 3 bases, with 12 bases separating them. Germline CDR1 reads MNHEY; CDR2 reads SVGAGI. The DNA for the CDR3 is TGTGCCAGCAGCTCAGGAAACTTTGGAAACACCATATATTTT. Protein product: CASSSGNFGNTIYF.

This chain connects TRBV6-1 to TRBJ1-1; 8 positions agree with TRBD1. The V segment lost 3 bases and the J segment 5 bases; nucleotides outside the gene matches: 5. From germline, CDR1 is MNHNS and CDR2 SASEGT. CDR3 length equals 14 residues. The CDR3 region has the DNA TGTGCCAGCAGTGACAGGGGGCAAGGAACTGAAGCTTTCTTT. Translation: CASSDRGQGTEAFF.

The chain links TRBV28 to TRBJ1-2, with D maybe TRBD1 (5 bases). With 8 bases removed from V and 4 bases from J, the gap between germline ends came to 17 bases. CDR1 and CDR2 (germline): MDHEN, SYDVKM. This CDR3 spans 14 amino acids. CDR3 protein: CASQNQGAPYGYTF. The CDR3 DNA reads TGTGCCAGCCAGAACCAGGGTGCCCCCTATGGCTACACCTTC.

This chain links TRBV6-6 with TRBJ1-1; TRBD1 agrees at 8 bases. Germline CDR1 MNHNY, CDR2 SVGAGI (reference sequence). Germline trimming cut 5 bases from V and 5 bases from J; bases unmatched to any gene: 10. The CDR3 is 15 amino acids. The CDR3 sequence is CASSRRGQGETEAFF. The CDR3 nucleotides read TGTGCCAGCAGTCGACGCGGACAGGGTGAAACTGAAGCTTTCTTT.

The J gene is TRBJ2-6, the V gene TRBV9; D remains unclear. CDR1 is SGDLS, CDR2 YYNGEE, per germline. Trimming removed 1 base at V and 2 bases at J, with 7 bases between. The CDR3 covers 15 residues. The CDR3 spells CASSVKGTGANVLTF. Here the CDR3 DNA reads TGTGCCAGCAGCGTAAAGGGAACTGGGGCCAACGTCCTGACTTTC.

This chain uses TRBV10-3 with TRBJ1-5; 8 bases are shared with TRBD1. Germline V gene lookup returns CDR1 ENHRY and CDR2 SYGVKD. The CDR3 sequence is 15 residues long. With 5 bases clipped from V and 4 bases from J, the junction kept 7 bases outside the gene matches. The CDR3 here is CAISKDRDGNQPQHF. The CDR3 DNA is TGTGCCATCAGTAAGGACAGGGATGGAAATCAGCCCCAGCATTTT.